The 32 T cell receptor beta chains given below trace back to one sample, sequenced in a study of beta chain features in type 1 diabetes. Study-wide results and limits: In every one of the four CD4+ subsets, TCRB CDR3s were moderately but significantly shorter in Type 1 diabetes patients.

Every isolated RNA sample was fully reverse transcribed, so sequencing captured expressed TCRB transcripts. The repertoire was sequenced with immunoSEQ multiplex PCR; TCRdb's copy has only in-frame clones and lacks some. Of 300,000 or so clones in the sample, approximately 9.9% are singletons; the top ten hold approximately 1%. Their cognate antigens are unknown. The sample taken for sequencing was central memory CD4+ T cells from blood. These receptors originate from a man between 25 and 39 years old with type 1 diabetes.

This clone was seen only a few times. The chain links TRBV5-1 to TRBJ2-1; tentative D call: TRBD1 (6 bases). The CDR3 is 15 residues long. With 9 bases removed from V and 2 bases from J, the gap between germline ends came to 18 bases. In germline, CDR1 is SGHRS, CDR2 YFSETQ. The CDR3 DNA reads TGCGCCACCGGGGCACCGGACAGACCCTACAATGAGCAGTTCTTC. This encodes CATGAPDRPYNEQFF. Full variable domain (outside the CDR3, taken from reference TRBV5-1 and TRBJ2-1): KAGVTQTPRYLIKTRGQQVTLSCSPISGHRSVSWYQQTPGQGLQFLFEYFSETQRNKGNFPGRFSGRQFSNSRSEMNVSTLELGDSALYLCATGAPDRPYNEQFFGPGTRLTVL.

The CDR3 sequence: CASSPLGTGFHNEQFF. CDR3 DNA: TGTGCCAGCAGCCCCCTAGGGACAGGGTTCCACAATGAGCAGTTCTTC. V gene TRBV5-4 combines with J gene TRBJ2-1; 9 bases map to TRBD1. The CDR3 is made up of 16 amino acids. Germline CDR1 and CDR2: SGHNT and YYREEE (reference sequence). Trimming cost V 4 bases and J 5 bases; bases outside gene matches: 10. Full variable domain (outside the CDR3, taken from reference TRBV5-4 and TRBJ2-1): ETGVTQSPTHLIKTRGQQVTLRCSSQSGHNTVSWYQQALGQGPQFIFQYYREEENGRGNFPPRFSGLQFPNYSSELNVNALELDDSALYLCASSPLGTGFHNEQFFGPGTRLTVL.

A few counts support this clone. V and J are TRBV11-2 and TRBJ2-5; 7 nucleotides agree with TRBD2. The CDR3 runs to 15 residues. V lost 7 bases, J lost 1 base, and 9 bases stayed unmatched. Germline assignment: CDR1 SGHAT and CDR2 FQNNGV. The CDR3 nucleotides read TGTGCCAGCACCCCCTGGGAGGGGTCCCAAGAGACCCAGTACTTC. Residues: CASTPWEGSQETQYF.

This clone was detected a few times. The V call is TRBV6-5, the J call TRBJ1-2, with 7 positions matching TRBD1. Germline V gives CDR1 MNHEY, CDR2 SVGAGI. CDR3 length: 14 residues. Trimming took 10 bases from V and 2 from J; bases not matched to a gene: 10. The CDR3 loop is CATREQGRNYGYTF. CDR3 nucleotides: TGTGCCACCAGGGAACAGGGGCGAAACTATGGCTACACCTTC.

This clone was counted a few times. The V call is TRBV10-3, the J call TRBJ1-6; no definite D call. V was shortened by 5 bases and J by 9 bases, with 14 bases between the two germline ends. Germline lookup yields CDR1 ENHRY and CDR2 SYGVKD. There are 14 residues in the CDR3. In DNA form, the CDR3 reads TGTGCCATCAGTTTGGCCCCGCCGGGTTCACCCCTCCACTTT. Translated: CAISLAPPGSPLHF.

The CDR3 reads CASSFGGGAPGETQYF. The CDR3, as DNA: TGTGCCAGCAGCTTCGGCGGGGGGGCCCCAGGCGAGACCCAGTACTTC. The genes are TRBV11-3 and TRBJ2-5; 9 bases match TRBD2. The germline CDR1 and CDR2 sequences are SGHNT and YENEEA. The CDR3 has 16 amino acids. J gave up 5 bases and V 3 bases, and 10 bases lay outside the gene matches. Variable domain in full (rest from reference TRBV11-3 and TRBJ2-5): EAGVVQSPRYKIIEKKQPVAFWCNPISGHNTLYWYLQNLGQGPELLIRYENEEAVDDSQLPKDRFSAERLKGVDSTLKIQPAELGDSAVYLCASSFGGGAPGETQYFGPGTRLLVL.

This clone was observed a handful of times. This chain joins TRBV7-2 and TRBJ1-2; D is unresolved. The CDR3 has 13 residues. The germline V gene has CDR1 SGHTA and CDR2 FQGNSA. The ends were cut back, 4 bases at V and 4 bases at J, with 10 bases in the middle. Written as DNA, the CDR3 is TGTGCCAGCAGCTACCGGGCCGTCTATGGCTACACCTTC. Translated, it gives CASSYRAVYGYTF.

This clone was detected many times. The chain couples TRBV5-1 to TRBJ2-7, with TRBD1 matching over 7 bases. V shed 6 bases, J shed 3 bases, and the junction held 9 bases outside the gene matches. Germline lookup yields CDR1 SGHRS and CDR2 YFSETQ. CDR3 size: 14 residues. CDR3: CASNSRGPGYEQYF. The CDR3 bases are TGCGCCAGCAATTCTAGGGGGCCAGGCTACGAGCAGTACTTC.

The chain combines TRBV2 with TRBJ2-5; D remains ambiguous. V lost 5 bases and J lost 0, with 10 bases in between. Germline assignment: CDR1 SNHLY and CDR2 FYNNEI. This CDR3 has 14 residues. CDR3 residues: CASSPDRYQETQYF. CDR3 nucleotide sequence: TGTGCCAGCAGTCCGGACCGGTACCAAGAGACCCAGTACTTC.

This clone was observed a single time. V and J are TRBV29-1 and TRBJ2-5; 9 bases map to TRBD2. The J call may be in error: the DNA end matches TRBJ2-7 better. The CDR3 has 13 residues. Germline V gene lookup returns CDR1 SQVTM and CDR2 ANQGSEA. The CDR3 loop is CSVVGGGAYEQYF. DNA of the CDR3: TGCAGCGTTGTCGGCGGGGGGGCTTACGAGCAGTACTTC.

Ten or more counts support this clone. V usage is TRBV4-1 and J usage is TRBJ1-3; D may be TRBD1 (6 bases). Germline lookup yields CDR1 MGHRA and CDR2 YSYEKL. Trimming cost V 0 bases and J 3 bases, with 15 bases left between them. This CDR3 contains 17 residues. CDR3 loop: CASSQDKWAGVGNTIYF. The CDR3 nucleotides read TGCGCCAGCAGCCAAGATAAGTGGGCAGGGGTTGGAAACACCATATATTTT.

This clone showed up many times. The chain couples TRBV18 to TRBJ1-4; D remains unclear. V shed 3 bases and J shed 0 bases, with 5 bases lying between them. Per the germline V gene, CDR1 is KGHSH and CDR2 is LQKENI. The CDR3 extends over 14 amino acids. The CDR3, as DNA: TGTGCCAGCTCACCCCGGCCAACTAATGAAAAACTGTTTTTT. This sequence encodes CASSPRPTNEKLFF.

V usage is TRBV20-1 and J usage is TRBJ1-1; D might be TRBD1 (6 bases). Trimming took off 5 bases at V and 10 bases at J, with 11 bases between the two ends. Germline CDR1 DFQATT, CDR2 SNEGSKA (reference sequence). This CDR3 comprises 10 residues. In nucleotides, the CDR3 is TGCAGTGCTTACTCAGGGGCAGCTTTCTTT. It yields the protein CSAYSGAAFF.

In this sample, this clone turned up many times. This chain joins TRBV29-1 and TRBJ2-3, with TRBD2 identical over 7 bases. Trimming took 7 bases from V and 1 from J; bases not matched to a gene: 8. The CDR3 sequence is 14 residues long. The germline V gene has CDR1 SQVTM and CDR2 ANQGSEA. The CDR3 coding sequence is TGCAGCGGAAGCGGACTAGAAGGCACAGATACGCAGTATTTT. It specifies CSGSGLEGTDTQYF.

The chain couples TRBV6-5 to TRBJ1-6; 10 bases line up with TRBD1. CDR1 is MNHEY, CDR2 SVGAGI, per germline. The CDR3 is 15 amino acids. V lost 6 bases and J lost 9; bases outside the gene matches: 8. The CDR3 DNA sequence: TGTGCCAGCAGCCGGGACCGGGACAGGGGTTCACCCCTCCACTTT. Encoded protein: CASSRDRDRGSPLHF.

This sequence joins TRBV6-5 and TRBJ1-5; perhaps TRBD1 as D (5 bases). The CDR3 is 16 amino acids. The germline V gene encodes CDR1 MNHEY and CDR2 SVGAGI. The ends were cut back, 3 bases at V and 5 bases at J, with 17 bases in the middle. In nucleotides, the CDR3 is TGTGCCAGCAGTTATCGAGGTCCGGGGGGGGATCAGCCCCAGCATTTT. It yields the protein CASSYRGPGGDQPQHF.

In its sample, this clone was seen a few times. This sequence joins TRBV19 and TRBJ2-7, with D perhaps TRBD2 (5 bases). The CDR3 loop spans 13 amino acids. Looked up from germline, CDR1 is LNHDA and CDR2 is SQIVND (reference sequence). Deletions cut 0 bases from V and 3 bases from J, with 6 bases between. The CDR3 DNA reads as TGTGCCAGTAGTATAGAAGAGGGCTACGAGCAGTACTTC. Amino acid sequence: CASSIEEGYEQYF.

This clone was recorded many times. Other nucleotide sequences from this sample produce the same CDR3. The chain carries TRBV7-9 and TRBJ1-1, with D possibly being TRBD1 (5 bases). With 2 bases removed from V and 3 bases from J, the gap between germline ends came to 7 bases. CDR3 size: 13 residues. Germline V gives CDR1 SEHNR, CDR2 FQNEAQ (reference sequence). CDR3 sequence: CASSLTGDTEAFF. CDR3 sequence (DNA): TGTGCCAGCAGCTTAACGGGGGACACTGAAGCTTTCTTT.

The sample holds a few counts of this clone. The V and J genes are TRBV14 and TRBJ1-2, with D uncertain. The CDR3 contains 12 residues. Per germline, CDR1 SGHDN and CDR2 FVKESK. The V gene lost 3 bases and the J gene lost 4 bases, with 6 bases spanning the gap. The CDR3: CASSQGTYGYTF. The CDR3, as DNA: TGTGCCAGCAGCCAGGGTACCTATGGCTACACCTTC.

The chain's CDR3 is CASSPMSSYNSPLHF. CDR3 in DNA: TGTGCCAGCTCACCAATGAGTTCCTATAATTCACCCCTCCACTTT. The V call is TRBV18, the J call TRBJ1-6; D call uncertain. This CDR3 comprises 15 residues. The V gene's germline CDR1 is KGHSH and CDR2 LQKENI. Trimming took 2 bases from V and 1 from J, leaving 6 bases between them. The full variable domain, in which reference TRBV18 and TRBJ1-6 provide the parts outside the CDR3, is NAGVMQNPRHLVRRRGQEARLRCSPMKGHSHVYWYRQLPEEGLKFMVYLQKENIIDESGMPKERFSAEFPKEGPSILRIQQVVRGDSAAYFCASSPMSSYNSPLHFGNGTRLTVT.

This rearrangement joins TRBV6-5 to TRBJ2-1, with TRBD2 identical over 8 bases. This CDR3 has 13 residues. Trimming cost V 5 bases and J 10 bases; bases outside gene matches: 7. In germline, CDR1 is MNHEY, CDR2 SVGAGI. The CDR3 nucleotides read TGTGCCAGCAGTGTCCCCGGGACTAGGGAGCAGTTCTTC. Amino acid sequence: CASSVPGTREQFF.

V and J are TRBV5-4 and TRBJ1-1; D is possibly TRBD1 (5 bases). In germline, CDR1 is SGHNT, CDR2 YYREEE (reference sequence). Trimming shortened V by 4 bases and J by 0 bases, and 19 bases separated the two germline ends. The CDR3 runs to 17 residues. CDR3 in amino acids: CASSRRGARAMNTEAFF. CDR3 in DNA: TGTGCCAGCAGCCGAAGAGGGGCCAGGGCCATGAACACTGAAGCTTTCTTT.

In this sample, this clone turned up a few times. At one end the junction does not follow the germline gene, possibly because of a read error. The chain employs TRBV11-2 and TRBJ1-1; D is unresolved. The CDR3 consists of 12 residues. CDR1 and CDR2 (germline): SGHAT, FQNNGV. In DNA, the CDR3 is TGTGCCAGCAGCCTAGACACTCTCCGGGCTTTCTTT. Encoded protein: CASSLDTLRAFF.

The sample holds a few counts of this clone. V usage is TRBV5-1 and J usage is TRBJ2-5, with D perhaps matching TRBD1 (5 bases). The germline V gene encodes CDR1 SGHRS and CDR2 YFSETQ. Trimming removed 4 bases from V and 1 base from J, with 8 bases in between. There are 13 residues in the CDR3. CDR3 region: CASSPQVQETQYF. DNA for the CDR3: TGCGCCAGCAGCCCACAGGTCCAAGAGACCCAGTACTTC.

This clone was found a few times. The gene calls are TRBV7-2 and TRBJ2-1, with 12 bases that match TRBD2. The CDR3 runs 16 residues. Germline-derived CDR1 and CDR2 are SGHTA and FQGNSA. The junction had 10 bases not matched to a gene; V was cut back by 3 bases and J by 10 bases. CDR3 sequence reads: CASSFQTSGGSGEQFF. CDR3 sequence (DNA): TGTGCCAGCAGCTTTCAGACTAGCGGGGGTAGCGGGGAGCAGTTCTTC. Using reference TRBV7-2 and TRBJ2-1 for the parts outside the CDR3, the full variable domain is GAGVSQSPSNKVTEKGKDVELRCDPISGHTALYWYRQSLGQGLEFLIYFQGNSAPDKSGLPSDRFSAERTGGSVSTLTIQRTQQEDSAVYLCASSFQTSGGSGEQFFGPGTRLTVL.

There are a few counts of this clone. The chain carries TRBV4-3 and TRBJ2-3; 7 bases are a match to TRBD2. The CDR3 spans 15 residues. J gave up 1 base and V 4 bases, and 5 bases lay outside the gene matches. From germline, CDR1 is LGHNA and CDR2 YSLEER. CDR3 in DNA: TGCGCCAGCAGCCCCTGGCTAGCGGGCACAGATACGCAGTATTTT. Its translation: CASSPWLAGTDTQYF.

J is TRBJ1-4 and V is TRBV4-3; a possible D gene is TRBD1 (5 bases). V was pared by 3 bases and J by 5 bases, with 13 bases between. Per germline, CDR1 LGHNA and CDR2 YSLEER. The CDR3 contains 15 residues. In DNA, the CDR3 is TGCGCCAGCAGCCAGGCTGGACAATTAAATGAAAAACTGTTTTTT. It encodes CASSQAGQLNEKLFF.

The chain links TRBV7-8 to TRBJ1-2, with 7 bases aligning to TRBD1. The CDR3 consists of 15 residues. V shed 6 bases and J 7 bases; nucleotides not matched to a gene: 14. Germline lookup yields CDR1 SGHVS and CDR2 FQNEAQ. The CDR3 nucleotides are TGTGCCAGCAGACCCCACTTCGACAGGGAGGCTGGCTACACCTTC. Translated, it gives CASRPHFDREAGYTF.

The V and J genes are TRBV7-2 and TRBJ1-5, with no clear D. Trimming removed 5 bases from V and 4 bases from J, with 12 bases in between. CDR1 and CDR2 from the germline V gene are SGHTA and FQGNSA. This CDR3 contains 14 residues. Written as DNA, the CDR3 is TGTGCCAGCAGCCTAGAGAGAGGGAATCAGCCCCAGCATTTT. It encodes CASSLERGNQPQHF.

This clone was detected only a few times. The rearrangement uses TRBV11-2 and TRBJ2-3; TRBD1 agrees at 7 bases. Germline V gene lookup returns CDR1 SGHAT and CDR2 FQNNGV. This CDR3 is 16 amino acids long. Germline trimming cut 3 bases from V and 2 bases from J; bases unmatched to any gene: 8. The CDR3 bases are TGTGCCAGCAGCTTCCAGGGGGTGATTCCCACAGATACGCAGTATTTT. Translating gives CASSFQGVIPTDTQYF.

The chain recombines TRBV7-2 with TRBJ1-2; D is possibly TRBD1 (5 bases). The CDR3 is 15 amino acids. The germline V gene encodes CDR1 SGHTA and CDR2 FQGNSA. V shed 5 bases and J shed 0 bases, with 13 bases lying between them. CDR3 DNA sequence: TGTGCCAGCAGCCGGCCGGACATCACTAACTATGGCTACACCTTC. Its translation is CASSRPDITNYGYTF.

The CDR3 region has the DNA TGTGCCAGCAGCCCGAGCTGGGCTAGCACAGATACGCAGTATTTT. Encoded protein: CASSPSWASTDTQYF. The chain uses TRBV7-2 and TRBJ2-3; no clear D. Germline lookup yields CDR1 SGHTA and CDR2 FQGNSA. The CDR3 extends over 15 amino acids. V shed 5 bases and J shed 0 bases, with 12 bases lying between them. Complete variable domain (other parts from reference TRBV7-2 and TRBJ2-3): GAGVSQSPSNKVTEKGKDVELRCDPISGHTALYWYRQSLGQGLEFLIYFQGNSAPDKSGLPSDRFSAERTGGSVSTLTIQRTQQEDSAVYLCASSPSWASTDTQYFGPGTRLTVL.